One and the same sample provided the 31 T cell receptor beta chains below, sequenced in a study of patients and donors after allogeneic stem cell transplantation. Using its own MiXCR run on the RT-PCR reads, TCRdb lists one record per CDR3 protein. This sample yields around 150,000 distinct CDR3 sequences, of which 25% to 35% are seen a single time; less than 3.5% belongs to the top ten. Sample: blood, either unsorted or a sorted T cell fraction (not recorded which). The origin of the receptors is a human donor who was either an allogeneic HSCT recipient or a stem cell or donor lymphocyte infusion donor (not recorded which). It is not recorded whose cells these are; they may come from a transplant donor.

This clonotype occurred many times. The CDR3 bases are TGTGCCATCAGTGGAGGGGCAGGGGGCGATCAGCCCCAGCATTTT. Residues: CAISGGAGGDQPQHF. The gene calls are TRBV10-3 and TRBJ1-5, with 8 bases matching TRBD1. V lost 4 bases, J lost 5 bases, and 7 bases stayed unmatched. The CDR3 contains 15 residues. Germline assignment: CDR1 ENHRY and CDR2 SYGVKD.

The genes are TRBV12-3 or TRBV12-4 and TRBJ2-2, with 10 bases fitting TRBD2. The junction had 5 bases not matched to a gene; V was cut back by 3 bases and J by 1 base. The CDR3 is made up of 17 amino acids. As DNA, the CDR3 is TGTGCCAGCAGTTTGGGATCTAGCGGGGGGAACACCGGGGAGCTGTTTTTT. Its translation is CASSLGSSGGNTGELFF.

This chain connects TRBV12-5 to TRBJ2-1, with D perhaps given as TRBD1 or TRBD2 (5 bases each). Trimming left V 5 bases short and J 9 bases short, with 20 bases between. CDR3 length: 15 residues. From germline, CDR1 is LGHNT and CDR2 FRNRAP. This CDR3 reads CASGPPTGLRAEQFF. The CDR3 bases are TGTGCTAGTGGTCCCCCAACAGGCCTGAGGGCTGAGCAGTTCTTC.

The rearrangement uses TRBV20-1 and TRBJ2-7; D possibly corresponds to TRBD2 (5 bases). The ends were cut back, 6 bases at V and 3 bases at J, with 12 bases in the middle. The CDR3 consists of 12 residues. Germline V CDR1 and CDR2: DFQATT, SNEGSKA (reference sequence). Here the CDR3 DNA reads TGCAGTGCGCTTCTGACTAACTACGAGCAGTACTTC. Translation: CSALLTNYEQYF.

This chain joins TRBV12-3 or TRBV12-4 and TRBJ2-1; possibly TRBD2 for D (5 bases). Trimming took off 5 bases at V and 6 bases at J, with 14 bases between the two ends. The CDR3 runs to 14 residues. The CDR3 nucleotides are TGTGCCAGCAGTCCCGTGGGAGCGGTCAATGAGCAGTTCTTC. This encodes CASSPVGAVNEQFF.

With regard to this clonotype: A junction end diverges from the germline sequence, so it may reflect a read error. The chain carries TRBV7-2 and TRBJ1-2, with D possibly TRBD1 on 5 matching bases. This CDR3 has 12 residues. Germline V gene sequence: CDR1 SGHTA, CDR2 FQGNSA. The CDR3 sequence: CASSLDSWTLEF. The CDR3, as DNA: TGTGCCAGCAGCCTGGATTCATGGACATTGGAGTTC.

V and J are TRBV27 and TRBJ2-7; the D is unclear. The germline V gene has CDR1 MNHEY and CDR2 SMNVEV (reference sequence). The CDR3 runs to 13 residues. V was shortened by 6 bases and J by 2 bases, with 11 bases between the two germline ends. The CDR3, as DNA: TGTGCCAGCAGCCCACGTACCACCTACGAGCAGTACTTC. This gives the protein CASSPRTTYEQYF.

This clonotype came up a few times. This chain links TRBV29-1 with TRBJ2-2; no definite D call. This CDR3 has 13 residues. V was cut by 8 bases and J by 4 bases, with 14 bases left in between. The germline gives CDR1 SQVTM, CDR2 ANQGSEA. CDR3 protein: CSFGQVSTGELFF. In DNA, the CDR3 is TGCAGCTTTGGGCAGGTGTCCACCGGGGAGCTGTTTTTT.

The chain has TRBV12-3 or TRBV12-4 and TRBJ2-2, with 9 nucleotides matching TRBD1. J was trimmed by 7 bases and V by 6 bases; bases with no gene match: 6. This CDR3 is built from 14 residues. The CDR3 region is CASSLQGAYGELFF. CDR3 bases: TGTGCCAGCAGCTTACAGGGGGCTTACGGGGAGCTGTTTTTT.

The CDR3 region has the DNA TGCGCCAGCACAGGGCCCTACGAGCAGTACTTC. It is translated as CASTGPYEQYF. This chain joins TRBV5-1 and TRBJ2-7, with TRBD1 as a possible D gene (5 bases). V shed 6 bases and J shed 2 bases, with 6 bases lying between them. The germline V gene encodes CDR1 SGHRS and CDR2 YFSETQ. CDR3 size: 11 residues.

The rearrangement links TRBV5-1 to TRBJ1-6; no definite D call. CDR1 is SGHRS, CDR2 YFSETQ, per germline. Trimming pared 0 bases from V and 0 bases from J, leaving 16 bases between. This CDR3 is 19 amino acids long. CDR3 region: CASSLEGFSASSYNSPLHF. Written as DNA, the CDR3 is TGCGCCAGCAGCTTGGAAGGGTTTTCCGCAAGCTCCTATAATTCACCCCTCCACTTT.

CDR3 sequence (DNA): TGCAGTGCGGAGGACAGGGGAACCTCATTCACAGATACGCAGTATTTT. Its protein product is CSAEDRGTSFTDTQYF. The rearrangement links TRBV20-1 to TRBJ2-3; 9 bases map to TRBD1. From germline, CDR1 is DFQATT and CDR2 SNEGSKA (reference sequence). The CDR3 is made up of 16 amino acids. J gave up 2 bases and V 6 bases, and 12 bases lay outside the gene matches.

This chain connects TRBV2 to TRBJ1-5; D remains ambiguous. Trimming cost V 5 bases and J 1 base, with 15 bases left between them. The CDR3 covers 16 residues. The germline CDR1 and CDR2 sequences are SNHLY and FYNNEI. Here the CDR3 DNA reads TGTGCCAGCAGTTCCGGGAGGTGGGTCAGCAATCAGCCCCAGCATTTT. Its translation: CASSSGRWVSNQPQHF.

This clonotype is classed as medium-sized. As DNA, the CDR3 is TGTGCCATCTCGGACAGGACCGATGAAAAACTGTTTTTT. Its translation: CAISDRTDEKLFF. The V gene is TRBV10-3, the J gene TRBJ1-4; 7 bases agree with TRBD1. Germline CDR1 reads ENHRY; CDR2 reads SYGVKD. The junction had 6 bases not matched to a gene; V was cut back by 8 bases and J by 6 bases. The CDR3 is 13 amino acids.

This clonotype was counted at least ten times. This sequence joins TRBV20-1 and TRBJ1-5, with D tentatively TRBD1 (6 bases). V gave up 6 bases and J gave up 6 bases, with 18 bases separating them. The CDR3 sequence is 14 residues long. CDR1 and CDR2 (germline): DFQATT, SNEGSKA (reference sequence). CDR3 DNA sequence: TGCAGTGCACGGGGGTTGGGGGCGGGTCAGCCCCAGCATTTT. This translates into CSARGLGAGQPQHF.

This clonotype appeared many times. V is TRBV5-1 and J is TRBJ1-1; D uncertain. Deletions cut 2 bases from V and 7 bases from J, with 9 bases between. Germline V gene lookup returns CDR1 SGHRS and CDR2 YFSETQ. CDR3 size: 12 residues. The CDR3 spells CASSLEGIEAFF. In nucleotides, the CDR3 is TGCGCCAGCAGCTTAGAAGGGATTGAAGCTTTCTTT. The entire variable domain, with the rest obtained from reference TRBV5-1 and TRBJ1-1, is as follows: KAGVTQTPRYLIKTRGQQVTLSCSPISGHRSVSWYQQTPGQGLQFLFEYFSETQRNKGNFPGRFSGRQFSNSRSEMNVSTLELGDSALYLCASSLEGIEAFFGQGTRLTVV.

This clonotype has more than one count but fewer than ten. The chain couples TRBV25-1 to TRBJ1-4; the D gene is possibly TRBD1 (6 bases). Germline lookup yields CDR1 MGHDK and CDR2 SYGVNS. The germline V and J ends were trimmed by 6 bases and 8 bases, with 16 bases remaining between them. This CDR3 spans 14 amino acids. The CDR3: CASRPTGSGEKLFF. Here the CDR3 DNA reads TGTGCCAGCAGACCCACAGGGTCGGGAGAAAAACTGTTTTTT. The full variable domain, with the rest looked up from reference TRBV25-1 and TRBJ1-4, is EADIYQTPRYLVIGTGKKITLECSQTMGHDKMYWYQQDPGMELHLIHYSYGVNSTEKGDLSSESTVSRIRTEHFPLTLESARPSHTSQYLCASRPTGSGEKLFFGSGTQLSVL.

This clonotype appeared many times. The chain links TRBV27 to TRBJ1-1, with D maybe TRBD1 (5 bases). Trimming removed 5 bases at V and 1 base at J, with 14 bases between. The germline V gene encodes CDR1 MNHEY and CDR2 SMNVEV (reference sequence). The CDR3 length is 15 residues. The CDR3 here is CASSRHDTGNTEAFF. CDR3 sequence (DNA): TGTGCCAGCAGTCGCCACGATACAGGGAACACTGAAGCTTTCTTT.

The genes are TRBV12-3 or TRBV12-4 and TRBJ2-1; D is unresolved. The CDR3 runs 13 residues. V was pared by 0 bases and J by 7 bases, with 7 bases between. The CDR3 loop reads CASSLALLNEQFF. In DNA form, the CDR3 reads TGTGCCAGCAGTTTAGCGCTGTTGAATGAGCAGTTCTTC.

This clonotype was seen once. The chain combines TRBV10-3 with TRBJ1-1; 7 positions agree with TRBD1. J lost 3 bases, V lost 8 bases, and 3 bases had no gene match. This CDR3 spans 12 amino acids. Germline assignment: CDR1 ENHRY and CDR2 SYGVKD. The CDR3 nucleotides read TGTGCCATCGGACAGGCTGACACTGAAGCTTTCTTT. The encoded protein is CAIGQADTEAFF.

This clonotype was seen more than once but under ten times. One junction end does not reproduce the germline sequence, and a read error may be involved. The J gene is TRBJ2-3, the V gene TRBV5-3, with TRBD1 matching 11 bases. TRBV5-3 falls under the ORF class, with uncertain function. The CDR3 has 14 residues. In DNA form, the CDR3 reads TGTGCCAGAAATCGGGACAGGGGGACAGGTACGCAGTATTTT. This gives the protein CARNRDRGTGTQYF.

The CDR3 DNA is TGCAGTGCCAAAGTCCAGGGCACCGGGGAGCTGTTTTTT. Protein: CSAKVQGTGELFF. V is TRBV20-1 and J is TRBJ2-2; TRBD1 is a possible D gene (5 bases). CDR3 length: 13 residues. Germline lookup yields CDR1 DFQATT and CDR2 SNEGSKA (reference sequence). V lost 6 bases and J lost 4, with 12 bases in between.

This clonotype occurred a few times. V usage is TRBV9 and J usage is TRBJ2-1; 14 bases match TRBD2. The germline V gene encodes CDR1 SGDLS and CDR2 YYNGEE. The CDR3 is made up of 16 amino acids. With V trimmed by 3 bases and J by 4 bases, 3 bases remained unmatched. The CDR3, as DNA: TGTGCCAGCAGCGCCGGGACTAGCGGGGGATACAATGAGCAGTTCTTC. The encoded protein is CASSAGTSGGYNEQFF.

V and J are TRBV3-1 and TRBJ2-7, with TRBD1 matching over 9 bases. The CDR3 is 13 residues long. V shed 5 bases, J shed 2 bases, and the junction held 1 base outside the gene matches. Germline-derived CDR1 and CDR2 are LGHDT and YNNKEL (reference sequence). CDR3 region: CASSGTGTYEQYF. In DNA form, the CDR3 reads TGTGCCAGCAGCGGGACAGGGACCTACGAGCAGTACTTC.

The V call is TRBV7-2, the J call TRBJ2-4; TRBD2 matches 7 bases. V shed 1 base and J 5 bases; nucleotides not matched to a gene: 2. The V gene's germline CDR1 is SGHTA and CDR2 FQGNSA. The length of the CDR3 is 14 residues. The CDR3: CASSLVAGENIQYF. In nucleotides, the CDR3 is TGTGCCAGCAGCTTAGTTGCGGGGGAAAACATTCAGTACTTC.

The V call is TRBV29-1, the J call TRBJ2-1, with a tentative D call TRBD1 (5 bases). CDR3 size: 13 residues. Germline V gives CDR1 SQVTM, CDR2 ANQGSEA. V lost 5 bases and J lost 2, with 10 bases in between. CDR3 loop: CSVRRGTYNEQFF. As DNA, the CDR3 is TGCAGCGTTCGAAGGGGTACCTACAATGAGCAGTTCTTC.

J is TRBJ1-4 and V is TRBV7-6; no definite D call. This CDR3 is built from 15 residues. In germline, CDR1 is SGHVS, CDR2 FNYEAQ. The V end lost 5 bases, the J end lost 4 bases, and 14 bases lay between the germline ends. CDR3: CASSRRPGRNEKLFF. The CDR3, as DNA: TGTGCCAGCAGCCGAAGGCCAGGACGTAATGAAAAACTGTTTTTT.

V and J are TRBV5-6 and TRBJ1-2; TRBD1 agrees at 7 bases. The CDR3 spans 15 residues. Germline V CDR1 and CDR2: SGHDT, YYEEEE. The V and J ends lost 1 base and 5 bases, in that order; junction bases with no gene match: 8. Here the CDR3 DNA reads TGTGCCAGCAGCTTGAAACGTTACAGGGGATATGGCTACACCTTC. It specifies CASSLKRYRGYGYTF.

CDR3 sequence: CASSQESGPFYEQYF. The DNA for the CDR3 is TGTGCCAGCAGCCAAGAGTCCGGGCCCTTCTACGAGCAGTACTTC. The chain uses TRBV4-2 and TRBJ2-7, with D unclear. Trimming shortened V by 0 bases and J by 3 bases, and 12 bases separated the two germline ends. Germline V gives CDR1 LGHNA, CDR2 YNFKEQ. The CDR3 contains 15 residues.

The sample holds a few counts of this clonotype. The V and J genes are TRBV6-5 and TRBJ2-7; 8 bases line up with TRBD2. CDR1 is MNHEY, CDR2 SVGAGI, per germline. The CDR3 is 13 amino acids. The V and J ends lost 6 bases and 1 base, in that order; junction bases with no gene match: 2. This CDR3 reads CASRREVSYEQYF. DNA of the CDR3: TGTGCCAGCAGGCGGGAGGTTTCCTACGAGCAGTACTTC.

The V gene is TRBV21-1, the J gene TRBJ1-4. TRBV21-1 is classified as a pseudogene. The CDR3 runs to 15 residues. This CDR3 is CASSKEEGTNEKLFF. The CDR3 nucleotides are TGTGCCAGCAGCAAAGAGGAAGGAACAAATGAAAAACTGTTTTTT.